These 21 T cell receptor beta chains originate from one sample sequenced in a study of HIV-infected children after antiretroviral therapy interruption. Regarding treatment: PENTA 11 planned treatment interruption arm or continuous ART arm. Unique molecular identifiers were included in an RNA-based 3' RACE TCR library. TCRdb independently ran MiXCR on the 3' RACE reads; one entry per CDR3 protein. The table has over 15,000 distinct CDR3 sequences, 3.4% seen once. The specimen was CD45RA+ CD4+ T cells from PBMCs, collected from a donor given antiretroviral therapy, either interrupted or continuous. Subset meaning: naive CD4+ CD45RA+ CD45RO- T cells. These receptors were collected from a child between 2 and 17 years old with HIV.

This clonotype is medium-sized by share. This sequence joins TRBV7-9 and TRBJ2-1; 9 nucleotides align to TRBD1. Germline-derived CDR1 and CDR2 are SEHNR and FQNEAQ (reference sequence). The CDR3 contains 15 residues. After removal of 5 bases from V and 8 bases from J, the junction contained 10 bases not matched to a gene. CDR3: CASSDGTGIRDEQFF. The CDR3 DNA sequence: TGTGCCAGCAGCGACGGGACAGGGATCAGGGATGAGCAGTTCTTC.

This clonotype has at least ten counts. The chain uses TRBV11-1 and TRBJ1-1; 9 nucleotides align to TRBD1. Trimming removed 1 base from V and 4 bases from J; junction bases left unmatched: 4. Looked up from germline, CDR1 is SGHAT and CDR2 is FQDESV (reference sequence). The CDR3 runs to 15 residues. The CDR3 DNA is TGTGCCAGCAGCTTAGTGGACAGGGGAGCCACTGAAGCTTTCTTT. It is translated as CASSLVDRGATEAFF.

In its sample, this clonotype ranks as medium-sized. The chain carries TRBV7-2 and TRBJ1-6, with D unclear. Germline lookup yields CDR1 SGHTA and CDR2 FQGNSA. The V end lost 3 bases, the J end lost 7 bases, and 13 bases lay between the germline ends. The CDR3 is 15 amino acids. In DNA form, the CDR3 reads TGTGCCAGCAGCTTTGACGGGGTCCTAAATTCACCCCTCCACTTT. Its translation: CASSFDGVLNSPLHF.

This clonotype was detected ten times or more. CDR3 sequence (DNA): TGCGCCAGCAGTTCCCCTCCGGGACAGTCGACCGGGGCCAACGTCCTGACTTTC. Translated, it gives CASSSPPGQSTGANVLTF. V and J are TRBV5-1 and TRBJ2-6; the match to TRBD1 covers 7 bases. V shed 5 bases and J 4 bases; nucleotides not matched to a gene: 15. The CDR3 is made up of 18 amino acids. Germline V gene data show CDR1 as SGHRS and CDR2 as YFSETQ.

This clonotype was picked up many times. The gene calls are TRBV20-1 and TRBJ2-1; 10 bases are a match to TRBD2. The V segment lost 5 bases and the J segment 0 bases; nucleotides outside the gene matches: 7. This CDR3 comprises 16 residues. Germline CDR1 is DFQATT and CDR2 is SNEGSKA (reference sequence). In nucleotides, the CDR3 is TGCAGTGCTCCGTCGGGACTAGCGTTCTCCTACAATGAGCAGTTCTTC. Its translation is CSAPSGLAFSYNEQFF.

This clonotype was recorded many times. The chain uses TRBV10-3 and TRBJ1-1; the match to TRBD1 covers 8 bases. Germline CDR1 is ENHRY and CDR2 is SYGVKD. The ends lost 7 bases at V and 6 bases at J; junction bases unmatched: 22. CDR3 length: 18 amino acids. CDR3 amino acids: CAIILSPDGGQGVPEAFF. Here the CDR3 DNA reads TGTGCCATCATTCTCTCGCCAGACGGAGGACAGGGTGTCCCTGAAGCTTTCTTT.

This clonotype was counted many times. V and J are TRBV29-1 and TRBJ1-1; 7 positions match TRBD1. The CDR3 is 11 residues long. With 7 bases clipped from V and 6 bases from J, the junction kept 5 bases outside the gene matches. Germline V lookup: CDR1 SQVTM, CDR2 ANQGSEA. CDR3 in amino acids: CSAQGVAEAFF. CDR3 DNA sequence: TGCAGCGCCCAGGGGGTGGCTGAAGCTTTCTTT.

This clonotype has a count of ten or more. The chain recombines TRBV27 with TRBJ1-5; the match to TRBD1 covers 7 bases. The junction had 9 bases not matched to a gene; V was cut back by 6 bases and J by 7 bases. The length of the CDR3 is 14 residues. CDR1 MNHEY and CDR2 SMNVEV come from the germline V gene (reference sequence). The CDR3 DNA reads as TGTGCCAGCAGCCCGACAGGGATGAGGCAGCCCCAGCATTTT. Translated, it gives CASSPTGMRQPQHF.

This rearrangement joins TRBV9 to TRBJ1-4, with 7 bases identical to TRBD1. Trimming cost V 1 base and J 0 bases; bases outside gene matches: 6. Germline V gene sequence: CDR1 SGDLS, CDR2 YYNGEE. The CDR3 is 17 residues long. The CDR3 protein is CASSVSQGVATNEKLFF. CDR3 DNA: TGTGCCAGCAGCGTATCGCAGGGGGTCGCAACTAATGAAAAACTGTTTTTT.

This clonotype has a count of ten or more. The chain employs TRBV7-2 and TRBJ1-1, with unresolved D. CDR3 length equals 14 residues. Germline assignment: CDR1 SGHTA and CDR2 FQGNSA. V lost 4 bases, J lost 5 bases, and 14 bases lay in between. The CDR3: CASSSSATRTEAFF. The CDR3 region has the DNA TGTGCCAGCAGCTCCAGCGCCACGAGGACTGAAGCTTTCTTT. Filled out from reference TRBV7-2 and TRBJ1-1, the complete variable domain reads GAGVSQSPSNKVTEKGKDVELRCDPISGHTALYWYRQSLGQGLEFLIYFQGNSAPDKSGLPSDRFSAERTGGSVSTLTIQRTQQEDSAVYLCASSSSATRTEAFFGQGTRLTVV.

This clonotype was recorded at least ten times. V is TRBV29-1 and J is TRBJ1-1, with a possible D match to TRBD1 (5 bases). CDR1 SQVTM and CDR2 ANQGSEA come from the germline V gene. Trimming left V 4 bases short and J 7 bases short, with 10 bases between. The CDR3 extends over 11 amino acids. The CDR3 spells CSVAGGSEAFF. CDR3 bases: TGCAGCGTTGCCGGGGGGAGTGAAGCTTTCTTT.

There are many counts of this clonotype. V and J are TRBV14 and TRBJ1-5, with D uncertain. Germline CDR1 reads SGHDN; CDR2 reads FVKESK. Trimming cost V 4 bases and J 3 bases, with 7 bases left between them. The CDR3 is 13 amino acids. CDR3 residues: CASSLGFNQPQHF. The CDR3, as DNA: TGTGCCAGCAGCCTAGGCTTCAATCAGCCCCAGCATTTT.

This clonotype qualifies as medium-sized (0.01 to 0.1%). The CDR3 region is CASSEDSFPPGSYTF. The CDR3 region has the DNA TGTGCCAGCAGTGAAGATTCTTTCCCTCCCGGTAGCTACACCTTC. The V call is TRBV2, the J call TRBJ1-2, with unresolved D. Trimming stripped 1 base from V and 9 bases from J, with 18 bases between. The CDR3 covers 15 residues. Germline V CDR1 and CDR2: SNHLY, FYNNEI.

This clonotype was detected many times. The V and J genes are TRBV6-2 or TRBV6-3 and TRBJ1-1, with 9 bases identical to TRBD1. Germline CDR1 reads MNHEY; CDR2 reads SVGEGT. With 3 bases clipped from V and 5 bases from J, the junction kept 7 bases outside the gene matches. The CDR3 spans 15 residues. This CDR3 is CASSYSGQGGTEAFF. The CDR3 bases are TGTGCCAGCAGTTATTCGGGACAGGGAGGGACTGAAGCTTTCTTT.

This clonotype showed up many times. The rearrangement uses TRBV28 and TRBJ2-6; 8 nucleotides align to TRBD1. J was trimmed by 0 bases and V by 6 bases; bases with no gene match: 4. Germline V gene data show CDR1 as MDHEN and CDR2 as SYDVKM. This CDR3 is 16 amino acids long. The CDR3: CASSPDRGSGANVLTF. CDR3 bases: TGTGCCAGCAGCCCTGACAGGGGCTCTGGGGCCAACGTCCTGACTTTC.

This clonotype has at least ten counts. This CDR3 is CSAPPPTGTGLGYEQYF. CDR3 in DNA: TGCAGTGCTCCGCCACCGACCGGGACAGGGCTCGGGTACGAGCAGTACTTC. This chain joins TRBV20-1 and TRBJ2-7; 9 bases map to TRBD1. The CDR3 covers 17 residues. Germline lookup yields CDR1 DFQATT and CDR2 SNEGSKA (reference sequence). J gave up 4 bases and V 5 bases, and 18 bases lay outside the gene matches.

This clonotype was seen ten or more times. The chain carries TRBV6-5 and TRBJ2-7; 9 bases line up with TRBD2. The V and J ends lost 3 bases and 3 bases, in that order; junction bases with no gene match: 9. This CDR3 is 16 amino acids long. CDR1 and CDR2 from the germline V gene are MNHEY and SVGAGI. CDR3 residues: CASSYGRASGIYEQYF. CDR3 coding DNA: TGTGCCAGCAGTTATGGTAGGGCTAGCGGGATCTACGAGCAGTACTTC.

This clonotype was observed at least ten times. This chain connects TRBV5-1 to TRBJ1-1; D gene unclear. The CDR3 is 14 residues long. The V end was cut by 0 bases, the J end by 4 bases, with 10 bases between. Germline assignment: CDR1 SGHRS and CDR2 YFSETQ. The CDR3 loop is CASSLDLMGTEAFF. CDR3 nucleotides: TGCGCCAGCAGCTTGGACTTGATGGGCACTGAAGCTTTCTTT.

There are many counts of this clonotype. The chain has TRBV12-3 or TRBV12-4 and TRBJ2-3; D perhaps matches TRBD2 (6 bases). Trimming removed 7 bases at V and 3 bases at J, with 17 bases between. The CDR3 covers 15 residues. The CDR3 DNA sequence: TGTGCCAGCACTTCCTACCTACGGGGGACAGATACGCAGTATTTT. Translation: CASTSYLRGTDTQYF.

Concerning this clonotype itself: This clone may be a read error of a much larger clone one base away. The CDR3 protein is CACSLRSNQPQHF. The CDR3 bases are TGTGCCTGCAGCTTGAGGAGCAATCAGCCCCAGCATTTT. This chain connects TRBV11-2 to TRBJ1-5; D unclear. Germline CDR1 reads SGHAT; CDR2 reads FQNNGV. The CDR3 is made up of 13 amino acids.

This clonotype was observed many times. This sequence joins TRBV12-3 or TRBV12-4 and TRBJ2-7; no clear D. The CDR3 extends over 12 amino acids. Trimming left V 4 bases short and J 6 bases short, with 10 bases between. CDR3 loop: CASSWQTGEQYF. CDR3 DNA: TGTGCCAGCAGTTGGCAGACTGGCGAGCAGTACTTC.